This T cell receptor (beta chain) was sequenced for a study of cytomegalovirus exposure and HLA in healthy donors. Study summary: Researchers previously reported finding just under 120 million unique TCR beta sequences from roughly 170 million T cells.

The PCR was carried out with 60 Vbeta primers and 13 Jbeta primers. Clones were sequenced by immunoSEQ multiplex PCR, and TCRdb holds only the in-frame ones, with some missing. The sample shows about 160,000 clones, around 86% of them seen only once. As regards this clone: Its matching antigen is unknown.

Notes on the study in general: Several of the most significant clusters appeared linked to common viral pathogens, based on a later analysis.

Trimming stripped 2 bases from V and 9 bases from J, with 14 bases between. Germline loops: CDR1 GTSNPN, CDR2 SVGIG (reference sequence). The CDR3 has 13 amino acids. Sequencing was done on a sample of PBMCs. This sequence originates from a girl aged 2-10 years in good health and CMV-seropositive. The genes are TRBV30 and TRBJ1-5, with D possibly TRBD1 on 5 matching bases. CDR3 sequence (DNA): TGTGCCTGGAGTCTGGGGGGGGAGAGGCCCCAGCATTTT. It is translated as CAWSLGGERPQHF.